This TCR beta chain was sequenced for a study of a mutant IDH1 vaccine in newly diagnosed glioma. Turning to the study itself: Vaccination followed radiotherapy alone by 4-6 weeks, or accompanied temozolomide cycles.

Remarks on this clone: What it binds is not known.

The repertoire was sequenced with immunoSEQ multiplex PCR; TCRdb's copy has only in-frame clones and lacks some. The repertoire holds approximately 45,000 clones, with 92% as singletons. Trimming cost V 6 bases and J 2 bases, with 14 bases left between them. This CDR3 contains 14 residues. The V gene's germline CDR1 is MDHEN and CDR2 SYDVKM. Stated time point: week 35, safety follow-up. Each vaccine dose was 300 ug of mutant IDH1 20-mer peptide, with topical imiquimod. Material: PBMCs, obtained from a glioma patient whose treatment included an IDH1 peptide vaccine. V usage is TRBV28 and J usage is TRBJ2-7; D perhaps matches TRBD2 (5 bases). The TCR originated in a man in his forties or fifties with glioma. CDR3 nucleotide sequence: TGTGCCAGCAGCCCGGCGAGGGTAACCTACGAGCAGTACTTC. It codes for CASSPARVTYEQYF.